This TCR beta chain was found in a study of Ad26.COV2.S vaccination and SARS-CoV-2 variants. Background on the study: The trial was COV1001 and the donor's arm was Ad26.COV2.S.

In germline, CDR1 is MNHEY, CDR2 SVGAGI. Trimming left V 5 bases short and J 3 bases short, with 14 bases between. The CDR3 is 14 residues long. In this sample, this clone turned up a few times. Clones were sequenced by immunoSEQ multiplex PCR, and TCRdb holds only the in-frame ones, with some missing. The sample consists of about 350,000 clones, around 86% of them appearing once. Treatment noted: 15 to 20 received Ad26.COV2.S at low or high dose, single or two shots; about 5 received placebo; per-sample allocation not given. Repertoires come from day 63 after the first vaccine or placebo injection. This sequence was found in a person between 18 and 59 years old who received the Ad26.COV2.S COVID-19 vaccine or a placebo. Here the sequenced sample was peripheral blood, taken in a trial of Ad26.COV2.S vaccine versus placebo. The chain recombines TRBV6-5 with TRBJ2-7, with D possibly being TRBD1 (5 bases). The CDR3 spells CASSPYLTGYEQYF. The CDR3 DNA reads as TGTGCCAGCAGTCCATACCTCACAGGCTACGAGCAGTACTTC.